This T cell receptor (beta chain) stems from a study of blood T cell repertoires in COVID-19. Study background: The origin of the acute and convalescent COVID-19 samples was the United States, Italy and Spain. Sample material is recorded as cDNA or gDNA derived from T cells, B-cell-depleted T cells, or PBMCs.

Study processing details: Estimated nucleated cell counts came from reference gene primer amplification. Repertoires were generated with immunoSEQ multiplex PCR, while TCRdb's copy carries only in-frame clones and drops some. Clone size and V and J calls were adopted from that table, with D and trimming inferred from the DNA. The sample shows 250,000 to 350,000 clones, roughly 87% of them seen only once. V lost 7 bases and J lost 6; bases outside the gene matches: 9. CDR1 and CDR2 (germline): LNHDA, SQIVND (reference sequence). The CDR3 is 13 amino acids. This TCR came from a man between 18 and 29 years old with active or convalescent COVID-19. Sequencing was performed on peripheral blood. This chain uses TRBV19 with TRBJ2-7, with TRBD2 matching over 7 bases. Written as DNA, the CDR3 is TGTGCCAGTACGAGGACTAGTGCCGGCGAGCAGTACTTC. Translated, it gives CASTRTSAGEQYF.